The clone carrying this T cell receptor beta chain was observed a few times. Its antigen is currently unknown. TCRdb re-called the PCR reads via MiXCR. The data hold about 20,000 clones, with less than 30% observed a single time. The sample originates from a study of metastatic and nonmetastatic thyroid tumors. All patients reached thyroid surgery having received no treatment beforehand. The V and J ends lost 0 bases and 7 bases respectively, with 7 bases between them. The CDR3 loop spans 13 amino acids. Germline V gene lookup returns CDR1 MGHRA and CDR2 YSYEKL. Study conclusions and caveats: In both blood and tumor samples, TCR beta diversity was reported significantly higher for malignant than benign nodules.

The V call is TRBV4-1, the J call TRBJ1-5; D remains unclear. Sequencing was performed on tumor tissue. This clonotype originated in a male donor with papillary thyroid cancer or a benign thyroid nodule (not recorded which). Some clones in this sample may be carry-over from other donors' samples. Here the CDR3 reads CASSQERRQPQHF. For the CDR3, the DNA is TGCGCCAGCAGCCAAGAACGTCGACAGCCCCAGCATTTT.